A single sample gave rise to the 14 T cell receptor beta chains below, sequenced in a study of T cells after yellow fever vaccination. A single record per CDR3 protein comes from TCRdb applying MiXCR to the 5' RACE reads. This repertoire shows just under 600,000 distinct CDR3 sequences, roughly 14% found once; its top ten account for 11% to 15%. Sample: PBMCs, taken on the day of the yellow fever booster vaccination. The receptors derive from a man between 25 and 39 years old who received the YFV17D yellow fever vaccine.

This clonotype was picked up many times. The chain is built from TRBV2 and TRBJ2-7; no reliable D call. The CDR3 sequence is 12 residues long. Trimming took off 2 bases at V and 2 bases at J, with 4 bases between the two ends. Germline V gene sequence: CDR1 SNHLY, CDR2 FYNNEI. The CDR3 is CASSELTYEQYF. The CDR3, as DNA: TGTGCCAGCAGTGAATTAACCTACGAGCAGTACTTC.

The gene calls are TRBV11-2 and TRBJ2-3; perhaps D is TRBD1 or TRBD2 (5 bases each). V lost 1 base to trimming and J lost 5 bases, with 19 bases between them. The CDR3 has 17 residues. CDR1 and CDR2 (germline): SGHAT, FQNNGV. Here the CDR3 reads CASSLGLFGGTQDTQYF. Here the CDR3 DNA reads TGTGCCAGCAGCTTAGGTTTGTTTGGGGGAACCCAAGATACGCAGTATTTT.

This clonotype has a handful of counts. This rearrangement joins TRBV7-9 to TRBJ2-5, with a weak D call TRBD2 (6 bases). The CDR3 has 16 amino acids. Looked up from germline, CDR1 is SEHNR and CDR2 is FQNEAQ (reference sequence). V was shortened by 5 bases and J by 5 bases, with 21 bases between the two germline ends. CDR3 nucleotide sequence: TGTGCCAGCAGCCCGGGACTCCCCGTAGGGCTGGAGACCCAGTACTTC. Translated: CASSPGLPVGLETQYF.

Ten or more counts support this clonotype. The chain joins TRBV6-5 to TRBJ1-3, with D hard to call. The CDR3 loop spans 11 amino acids. Trimming pared 8 bases from V and 3 bases from J, leaving 5 bases between. Germline CDR1 and CDR2: MNHEY and SVGAGI. The CDR3: CASRDGNTIYF. The DNA of the CDR3 is TGTGCCAGCCGAGATGGAAACACCATATATTTT.

This clonotype was found a few times. The CDR3 region is CASSRPITGGGETQYF. The CDR3 DNA sequence: TGTGCCAGCAGCCGACCCATAACGGGCGGCGGAGAGACCCAGTACTTC. The chain has TRBV4-2 and TRBJ2-5, with D hard to call. The V end lost 4 bases, the J end lost 4 bases, and 19 bases lay between the germline ends. This CDR3 contains 16 residues. The germline V gene has CDR1 LGHNA and CDR2 YNFKEQ.

The CDR3 here is CASSPRRETREQFF. CDR3 coding DNA: TGTGCCAGCTCACCGAGACGGGAGACACGTGAGCAGTTCTTC. This chain connects TRBV18 to TRBJ2-1; the D gene is possibly TRBD2 (6 bases). Germline CDR1 is KGHSH and CDR2 is LQKENI. There are 14 residues in the CDR3. V lost 3 bases and J lost 9, with 15 bases in between. Filled out from reference TRBV18 and TRBJ2-1, the complete variable domain reads NAGVMQNPRHLVRRRGQEARLRCSPMKGHSHVYWYRQLPEEGLKFMVYLQKENIIDESGMPKERFSAEFPKEGPSILRIQQVVRGDSAAYFCASSPRRETREQFFGPGTRLTVL.

This clonotype has only a few counts. The V gene is TRBV19, the J gene TRBJ2-1, with D possibly being TRBD1 or TRBD2 (5 bases each). CDR1 LNHDA and CDR2 SQIVND come from the germline V gene (reference sequence). This CDR3 has 13 amino acids. Trimming took 1 base from V and 13 from J, leaving 14 bases between them. The CDR3 nucleotides are TGTGCCAGTAGTATAGTGGGGACCGCCATTCAGTTCTTC. It encodes CASSIVGTAIQFF.

This rearrangement joins TRBV7-9 to TRBJ2-5, with a weak D call TRBD1 (5 bases). This CDR3 spans 12 amino acids. V was pared by 5 bases and J by 6 bases, with 10 bases between. CDR1 is SEHNR and CDR2 is FQNEAQ in the germline V gene (reference sequence). In DNA, the CDR3 is TGTGCCAGCAGCCGAAAGGGGCAGACCCAGTACTTC. Translating gives CASSRKGQTQYF.

This clonotype occurred a few times. In nucleotides, the CDR3 is TGTGCCAGCAGCTCCTCCTCCGGGACAGGTTATTACGAGCAGTACTTC. Translated, it gives CASSSSSGTGYYEQYF. The chain has TRBV7-9 and TRBJ2-7; 8 bases map to TRBD1. This CDR3 is built from 16 residues. Per the germline V gene, CDR1 is SEHNR and CDR2 is FQNEAQ (reference sequence). J gave up 4 bases and V 4 bases, and 12 bases lay outside the gene matches.

There are many counts of this clonotype. The chain recombines TRBV27 with TRBJ2-1; D is ambiguous. The length of the CDR3 is 13 residues. V gave up 5 bases and J gave up 10 bases, with 15 bases separating them. The germline V gene has CDR1 MNHEY and CDR2 SMNVEV (reference sequence). CDR3 DNA: TGTGCCAGCAGTCCTAATACCTGGGCGGAGCAGTTCTTC. Residues: CASSPNTWAEQFF.

This clonotype appeared a few times. The chain has TRBV7-8 and TRBJ2-7; D is ambiguous. The germline CDR1 and CDR2 sequences are SGHVS and FQNEAQ. V shed 3 bases and J shed 4 bases, with 19 bases lying between them. There are 16 residues in the CDR3. The CDR3 region is CASSLPINPNKYEQYF. Here the CDR3 DNA reads TGTGCCAGCAGCTTGCCCATCAACCCAAACAAATACGAGCAGTACTTC.

The chain couples TRBV12-3 or TRBV12-4 to TRBJ2-5; D may be TRBD2 (6 bases). Trimming pared 5 bases from V and 2 bases from J, leaving 21 bases between. CDR3 length: 17 residues. This chain's CDR3 is CASSPRKVAEPQETQYF. CDR3 in DNA: TGTGCCAGCAGTCCCCGAAAGGTAGCGGAGCCACAAGAGACCCAGTACTTC.

This clonotype was counted only a few times. This chain's CDR3 is CASSDLWTELFF. CDR3 coding DNA: TGTGCCAGCAGTGACCTCTGGACAGAGCTGTTTTTT. The chain has TRBV6-1 and TRBJ1-4, with D possibly being TRBD1 (6 bases). In germline, CDR1 is MNHNS, CDR2 SASEGT. Trimming took off 3 bases at V and 14 bases at J, with 13 bases between the two ends. This CDR3 spans 12 amino acids.

This chain links TRBV20-1 with TRBJ1-4, with a tentative D call TRBD1 (5 bases). This CDR3 is 13 amino acids long. Trimming pared 3 bases from V and 8 bases from J, leaving 13 bases between. From germline, CDR1 is DFQATT and CDR2 SNEGSKA (reference sequence). Here the CDR3 DNA reads TGCAGTGCTAGTCAAGGGGTCGGGGAAAAACTGTTTTTT. As protein: CSASQGVGEKLFF.